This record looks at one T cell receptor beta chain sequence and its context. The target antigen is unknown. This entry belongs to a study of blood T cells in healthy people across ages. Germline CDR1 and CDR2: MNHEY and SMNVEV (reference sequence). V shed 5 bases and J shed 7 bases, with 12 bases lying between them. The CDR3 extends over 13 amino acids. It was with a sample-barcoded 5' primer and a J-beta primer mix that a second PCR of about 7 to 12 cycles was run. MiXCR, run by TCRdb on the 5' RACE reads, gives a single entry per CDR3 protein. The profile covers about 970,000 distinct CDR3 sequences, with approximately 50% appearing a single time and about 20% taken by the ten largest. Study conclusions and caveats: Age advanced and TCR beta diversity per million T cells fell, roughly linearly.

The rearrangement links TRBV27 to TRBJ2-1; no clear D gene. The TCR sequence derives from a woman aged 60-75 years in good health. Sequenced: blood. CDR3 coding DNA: TGTGCCAGCAGTCACGATACTCAGAATGAGCAGTTCTTC. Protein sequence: CASSHDTQNEQFF.